This T cell receptor (beta chain) was sequenced for a study of blood T cell repertoires in COVID-19. This CDR3 has 19 residues. Trimming left V 0 bases short and J 8 bases short, with 28 bases between. Germline V CDR1 and CDR2: SNHLY, FYNNEI. Authors' processing steps: Reference gene primers were amplified, and this amplification served to estimate nucleated cell counts. Generated by immunoSEQ multiplex PCR, the TCRdb table keeps only in-frame clones and is missing some. Clone size and the V and J calls come from that table; the DNA yielded D and trimming. The data hold approximately 350,000 clones, with less than 90% observed a single time.

This receptor was obtained from a woman aged 50 to 65 who had recovered from COVID-19. V usage is TRBV2 and J usage is TRBJ1-2; D might be TRBD1 (5 bases). Material: PBMCs or T cells enriched from blood (not recorded which). The CDR3 spells CASSEALSGAGKFVRGYTF. The CDR3 DNA reads as TGTGCCAGCAGTGAAGCGTTGAGTGGGGCAGGGAAATTTGTGAGGGGCTACACCTTC.